The entry below gives a single T cell receptor (beta chain) sequence along with its context. The entry originates in a study of CD8 T cells in Susac syndrome. Reverse transcription of roughly 0.5 to 1 ug RNA was carried out with random hexamers. TCRdb called the immunoSEQ multiplex PCR reads again in MiXCR, with one record for every CDR3 protein. The sample records about 210,000 distinct CDR3 sequences, around 96% being singletons. V lost 3 bases and J lost 4, with 13 bases in between. The CDR3 runs to 15 residues. TCR beta sequences were obtained from blood CD8+ and CD4+ T cells. The material sequenced was CD4+ T cells from PBMCs. The TCR sequence derives from a human donor with multiple sclerosis. V gene TRBV12-3 or TRBV12-4 combines with J gene TRBJ2-1; D possibly corresponds to TRBD2 (6 bases). This CDR3 is CASSFWLGGYNEQFF. The CDR3 nucleotides are TGTGCCAGCAGTTTTTGGTTGGGGGGTTACAATGAGCAGTTCTTC.